The sequence of this T cell receptor beta chain was determined in a study of identical twins. Germline trimming cut 0 bases from V and 7 bases from J; bases unmatched to any gene: 2. Per the germline V gene, CDR1 is LGHNA and CDR2 is YNFKEQ. The CDR3 runs 15 residues. TCRdb re-derived calls from the 5' RACE reads in MiXCR, one entry per CDR3 protein. The sample carries 600,000 to 800,000 distinct CDR3 sequences, roughly 20% recorded once. These data also formed part of another study, on T cells expressing NK-cell markers.

The specimen was PBMCs. The chain recombines TRBV4-2 with TRBJ1-6, with 8 bases lining up with TRBD1. The sequence was obtained from a woman between 18 and 29 years old in good health. DNA for the CDR3: TGTGCCAGCAGCCAAGATAGGACAGGGAATTCACCCCTCCACTTT. Its protein product is CASSQDRTGNSPLHF.